The 9 T cell receptor beta chains in this list originate from one sample, sequenced in a study of tumor and adjacent non-tumor tissue in lung cancer. A modified ARM-PCR protocol with three rounds of nested PCR amplified TCRbeta. TCRdb redid the calling of the multiplex PCR reads with MiXCR, one entry per CDR3 protein. Of around 99,000 distinct CDR3 sequences in the sample, 62% were seen once. RNA was extracted from bulk tissue without any cell sorting. This non-tumor lung sample came from over 3 cm beyond the tumor edge. The sequencing input was distant non-tumor lung tissue. These receptors all stem from a man aged 60-69 years with non-small cell lung cancer.

This clonotype was seen more than once but under ten times. The chain employs TRBV5-1 and TRBJ2-1; 9 nucleotides agree with TRBD1. CDR1 is SGHRS, CDR2 YFSETQ, per germline. The CDR3 is 14 residues long. Unmatched junction bases numbered 9, after V lost 8 bases and J lost 6 bases. The DNA for the CDR3 is TGCGCCAGTGTCGGGACAGGGTTATTCAATGAGCAGTTCTTC. It is translated as CASVGTGLFNEQFF.

As to this clonotype: One base away lies a much larger clone, so this may be a sequencing read error. The chain carries TRBV5-6 and TRBJ2-1; tentatively, D is TRBD1 (6 bases). This CDR3 has 16 residues. Looked up from germline, CDR1 is SGHDT and CDR2 is YYEEEE. For the CDR3, the DNA is TGTGCCAGCAACTTGGACAGCCCGCTTTACTACAATGAGCAGTTCTTC. This sequence encodes CASNLDSPLYYNEQFF.

Comment on this clonotype: The missing conserved phenylalanine or tryptophan at the end of this CDR3 makes a read error likely. This sequence joins TRBV28 and TRBJ2-2; TRBD2 agrees at 7 bases. The CDR3 contains 16 residues. The germline gives CDR1 MDHEN, CDR2 SYDVKM. The CDR3, as DNA: TGTGCCAGCAGTTCCCTTGGGGGGAGCGGGACCGGGGGGCTGTTTTGT. Protein product: CASSSLGGSGTGGLFC.

The V gene is TRBV6-6, the J gene TRBJ2-6; the D gene is possibly TRBD1 (6 bases). V was clipped by 6 bases and J by 5 bases, with 17 bases between them. Germline V gene sequence: CDR1 MNHNY, CDR2 SVGAGI (reference sequence). The CDR3 runs 16 residues. CDR3 protein: CASSDTTGPRANVLTF. CDR3 sequence (DNA): TGTGCCAGCAGCGACACCACAGGGCCCCGGGCCAACGTCCTGACTTTC.

This clonotype appeared a few times. This chain joins TRBV28 and TRBJ2-7; no clear D gene. The CDR3 runs to 14 residues. The V gene lost 2 bases and the J gene lost 1 base, with 9 bases spanning the gap. Germline CDR1 is MDHEN and CDR2 is SYDVKM. In DNA form, the CDR3 reads TGTGCCAGCAGTTTAGGTCCCGTATCCTACGAGCAGTACTTC. Its translation: CASSLGPVSYEQYF.

V and J are TRBV11-3 and TRBJ1-1, with D maybe TRBD1 (5 bases). Germline CDR1 SGHNT, CDR2 YENEEA. The CDR3 consists of 16 residues. The germline V and J ends were trimmed by 11 bases and 11 bases, with 33 bases remaining between them. As DNA, the CDR3 is TGTGCCGACAGCTTCAAGGCGGAGGGTTTGAAAGTGGAGGCTTTCTTT. The encoded protein is CADSFKAEGLKVEAFF.

Notes on this clonotype: One end of the junction varies from germline; a read error may be responsible. The rearrangement uses TRBV4-3 and TRBJ2-5; D possibly corresponds to TRBD2 (6 bases). Per germline, CDR1 LGHNA and CDR2 YSLEER. The CDR3 is made up of 14 amino acids. CDR3 region: CVSSQGGDSETQYF. CDR3 DNA sequence: TGCGTCAGCAGCCAAGGAGGGGACTCGGAGACCCAGTACTTC.

In this sample, this clonotype turned up many times. This chain connects TRBV7-8 to TRBJ2-5; weak D call: TRBD2 (6 bases). Germline CDR1 reads SGHVS; CDR2 reads FQNEAQ. The CDR3 extends over 14 amino acids. Between the trimmed V and J ends, which lost 6 bases and 5 bases, there was a span of 16 bases. The CDR3 region has the DNA TGTGCCAGCAGTTCTGGACTGGCGGGGGAGACCCAGTACTTC. Translation: CASSSGLAGETQYF.

The CDR3 DNA reads TGCGCCAGCAGCCATGTCGGCCAGCGCCACGAGCAGTTCTTC. Protein sequence: CASSHVGQRHEQFF. The chain recombines TRBV4-1 with TRBJ2-7; D remains unclear. The tail of the sequence fits TRBJ2-1 better, so the J call may be wrong. CDR3 length: 14 amino acids. CDR1 and CDR2 from the germline V gene are MGHRA and YSYEKL.